This T cell receptor beta chain was documented in a study of metastatic and nonmetastatic thyroid tumors. As for the study in general: Samples came from malignant and benign thyroid patients, and repertoires were compared across blood and tumor or nodule tissue. Regarding the study as a whole: Malignant thyroid tumors reportedly exceeded benign nodules significantly in TCR beta diversity, with the difference appearing in blood and tumor.

No patient had received any treatment before thyroid surgery. CDR1 is MDHEN, CDR2 SYDVKM, per germline. The V end lost 3 bases, the J end lost 6 bases, and 15 bases lay between the germline ends. CDR3 length equals 14 residues. Original processing notes: What underpinned the distant-metastasis classifier for papillary thyroid cancer was the set of CDR3 differences across clinicopathological groups. TCRdb re-called the PCR reads through MiXCR. TCRdb, not the authors, supplied the V and J calls. The data contain thousands of clones, roughly 19% of them seen just once; the ten biggest clones take up 5.5% to 7%. This clone occurred a few times. The antigen remains unidentified.

The receptor was derived from a female donor with papillary thyroid cancer or a benign thyroid nodule (not recorded which). Some clones in this sample may be carry-over from other donors' samples. What was sequenced was adjacent normal tissue. This chain links TRBV28 with TRBJ2-7; weak D call: TRBD2 (6 bases). The CDR3 region is CASSFALGLREQYF. The CDR3 region has the DNA TGTGCCAGCAGTTTTGCGTTGGGACTTCGCGAGCAGTACTTC.